This T cell receptor (beta chain) was profiled in a study of blood T cell repertoires in COVID-19. Looking at the study overall: Sources were T cells, B-cell-depleted T cells, or PBMCs; the material itself was cDNA or gDNA.

This clone was observed a single time. The V gene's germline CDR1 is MNHEY and CDR2 SMNVEV (reference sequence). The CDR3 loop spans 15 amino acids. Trimming took 8 bases from V and 3 from J; bases not matched to a gene: 9. Per the authors' pipeline: Reference gene primer amplification in the assay estimated nucleated cell counts. The data were produced by immunoSEQ multiplex PCR, yet TCRdb's version contains in-frame clones alone and is incomplete. V and J calls and clone size are given by that table; D and trimming were obtained from the DNA. The profile covers about 70,000 clones, with approximately 81% appearing a single time and about 4.8% taken by the ten largest.

The receptor was derived from a woman at least 80 years old with active or convalescent COVID-19. The J gene is TRBJ2-1, the V gene TRBV27; 8 bases agree with TRBD2. The sequencing input was peripheral blood. CDR3: CASGLRGGIYNEQFF. In DNA, the CDR3 is TGTGCCAGCGGCCTACGGGGGGGGATCTACAATGAGCAGTTCTTC.